This T cell receptor (beta chain) is from a study of blood T cells in healthy people across ages. Germline lookup yields CDR1 SGHTA and CDR2 FQGNSA. This CDR3 is built from 17 residues. Using a J-beta primer mix together with a sample-barcoded 5' primer, a second PCR was run for 7 to 11 cycles. TCRdb re-called the 5' RACE reads with MiXCR, one entry per CDR3 protein. The sample lists about a million distinct CDR3 sequences; 30% to 40% were seen once. This clonotype came up once. A much larger clone is a single base away; this may be a read error. This chain connects TRBV7-2 to TRBJ2-3; no firm D call. This TCR derives from a man between 18 and 29 years old in good health. Input material: blood. The CDR3 reads CAGSLTFVMSFSDTQYF. The CDR3 coding sequence is TGTGCCGGCAGCTTGACTTTTGTGATGTCGTTTTCAGATACGCAGTATTTT.